The 18 T cell receptor beta chains reported below all come from one sample, sequenced in a study of blood T cell repertoires in COVID-19. Assay: immunoSEQ multiplex PCR; the TCRdb copy retains only in-frame clones and omits some. The profile shows some 110,000 clones, more than 75% of them singletons. Sequencing used peripheral blood. Source of these receptors: a man between 65 and 79 years old with acute or convalescent COVID-19.

The gene calls are TRBV5-4 and TRBJ1-3; D unresolved. Trimming took off 4 bases at V and 3 bases at J, with 17 bases between the two ends. This CDR3 has 16 amino acids. CDR1 and CDR2 (germline): SGHNT, YYREEE (reference sequence). CDR3 residues: CASSLGAGSGGNTIYF. In DNA, the CDR3 is TGTGCCAGCAGCCTTGGAGCGGGGAGTGGTGGAAACACCATATATTTT.

This chain joins TRBV27 and TRBJ1-5, with a weak D call TRBD1 (5 bases). With 4 bases removed from V and 7 bases from J, the gap between germline ends came to 20 bases. The CDR3 loop spans 16 amino acids. Per the germline V gene, CDR1 is MNHEY and CDR2 is SMNVEV (reference sequence). As DNA, the CDR3 is TGTGCCAGCAGTTCTCAGGGCACCCTCGGTAGGCAGCCCCAGCATTTT. Translating gives CASSSQGTLGRQPQHF.

The chain combines TRBV19 with TRBJ1-2; possible D gene TRBD1, 5 bases. V lost 6 bases, J lost 6 bases, and 14 bases lay in between. Germline CDR1 is LNHDA and CDR2 is SQIVND (reference sequence). The CDR3 consists of 13 residues. CDR3 nucleotides: TGTGCCAGTAGCCGGGCCTCGGGGGATGGCTACACCTTC. Translating gives CASSRASGDGYTF.

This chain joins TRBV9 and TRBJ1-4, with 9 bases fitting TRBD1. J was trimmed by 7 bases and V by 0 bases; bases with no gene match: 7. CDR3 size: 16 residues. In germline, CDR1 is SGDLS, CDR2 YYNGEE. CDR3 amino acids: CASSVETGGSREKLFF. The CDR3 DNA is TGTGCCAGCAGCGTAGAAACAGGGGGCTCACGTGAAAAACTGTTTTTT.

The chain links TRBV5-1 to TRBJ2-3; D is ambiguous. V shed 1 base and J shed 5 bases, with 11 bases lying between them. Germline loops: CDR1 SGHRS, CDR2 YFSETQ. The CDR3 has 14 residues. The CDR3: CASSLFSPKDTQYF. The CDR3 DNA sequence: TGCGCCAGCAGCTTGTTTAGCCCGAAAGATACGCAGTATTTT.

The J gene is TRBJ2-1, the V gene TRBV3-1 (or the pseudogene TRBV3-2), with 7 positions matching TRBD2. Germline V gene sequence: CDR1 LGHDT, CDR2 YNNKEL (reference sequence). The trim removed 0 bases at V and 3 bases at J, leaving 5 bases unmatched. The CDR3 totals 16 residues. The CDR3 loop is CASSQDGASGYNEQFF. The CDR3 region has the DNA TGTGCCAGCAGCCAAGATGGGGCTAGCGGCTACAATGAGCAGTTCTTC.

This rearrangement joins TRBV7-9 to TRBJ2-2; no clear D. The CDR3 is made up of 11 amino acids. Germline CDR1 SEHNR, CDR2 FQNEAQ (reference sequence). The V and J ends lost 2 bases and 9 bases respectively, with 4 bases between them. The CDR3 loop is CASSLSRELFF. CDR3 in DNA: TGTGCCAGCAGCTTAAGCCGGGAGCTGTTTTTT.

The rearrangement links TRBV9 to TRBJ2-1; D possibly corresponds to TRBD2 (5 bases). The V end lost 3 bases, the J end lost 5 bases, and 12 bases lay between the germline ends. Germline-derived CDR1 and CDR2 are SGDLS and YYNGEE. The CDR3 runs 14 residues. CDR3 residues: CASSASTRNNEQFF. As DNA, the CDR3 is TGTGCCAGCAGCGCCTCCACTAGGAACAATGAGCAGTTCTTC.

For the CDR3, the DNA is TGTGCCAGCCTTGGGACAGGGAGGAATGAGCAGTTCTTC. Encoded protein: CASLGTGRNEQFF. This chain joins TRBV6-6 and TRBJ2-1, with 9 positions matching TRBD1. With V trimmed by 8 bases and J by 7 bases, 6 bases remained unmatched. Germline V gene sequence: CDR1 MNHNY, CDR2 SVGAGI (reference sequence). The CDR3 runs 13 residues.

The V call is TRBV11-2, the J call TRBJ1-3; D is unresolved. The V and J ends lost 0 bases and 4 bases respectively, with 7 bases between them. The CDR3 totals 14 residues. CDR1 and CDR2 from the germline V gene are SGHAT and FQNNGV. CDR3 nucleotide sequence: TGTGCCAGCAGCTTAGATCGGGTGGGAAACACCATATATTTT. It specifies CASSLDRVGNTIYF.

The gene calls are TRBV30 and TRBJ1-5; weak D call: TRBD1 (5 bases). Germline CDR1 GTSNPN, CDR2 SVGIG (reference sequence). V was shortened by 0 bases and J by 6 bases, with 12 bases between the two germline ends. The CDR3 consists of 14 residues. The CDR3 DNA reads TGTGCCTGGAGTGTATCTCCTAGGGGTCAGCCCCAGCATTTT. Translated, it gives CAWSVSPRGQPQHF.

This sequence joins TRBV12-3 or TRBV12-4 and TRBJ1-2, with TRBD1 as a possible D gene (5 bases). This CDR3 has 12 amino acids. The V gene lost 6 bases and the J gene lost 2 bases, with 7 bases spanning the gap. This CDR3 reads CASSDRNYGYTF. The CDR3 DNA sequence: TGTGCCAGCAGCGACAGAAACTATGGCTACACCTTC.

The sample holds a few counts of this clone. The chain links TRBV6-5 to TRBJ2-7; possibly TRBD1 for D (6 bases). The V end lost 3 bases, the J end lost 4 bases, and 13 bases lay between the germline ends. CDR3 length equals 14 residues. Germline CDR1 is MNHEY and CDR2 is SVGAGI. CDR3 bases: TGTGCCAGCAGTTATCGGGACACGGTTTACGAGCAGTACTTC. Protein sequence: CASSYRDTVYEQYF.

V gene TRBV2 combines with J gene TRBJ1-5, with 10 positions matching TRBD1. CDR1 SNHLY and CDR2 FYNNEI come from the germline V gene. V lost 8 bases and J lost 6; bases outside the gene matches: 7. The CDR3 spans 14 residues. The DNA of the CDR3 is TGTGCCAGCGATGGACAGGGGGTGAGTCAGCCCCAGCATTTT. Its protein is CASDGQGVSQPQHF.

This clone was counted between two and nine times. The gene calls are TRBV28 and TRBJ2-1; TRBD2 matches at 9 bases. Trimming took 4 bases from V and 6 from J; bases not matched to a gene: 7. The CDR3 has 15 amino acids. CDR1 is MDHEN and CDR2 is SYDVKM in the germline V gene. The CDR3 DNA is TGTGCCAGCAGTTCCTTAGCGGGAGAACCCAATGAGCAGTTCTTC. Protein sequence: CASSSLAGEPNEQFF.

V and J are TRBV4-2 and TRBJ2-1; 10 nucleotides match TRBD2. This CDR3 is 17 amino acids long. Germline-derived CDR1 and CDR2 are LGHNA and YNFKEQ. After removal of 0 bases from V and 5 bases from J, the junction contained 7 bases not matched to a gene. The CDR3 region is CASSQEPAGGMNNEQFF. The CDR3, as DNA: TGTGCCAGCAGCCAAGAACCAGCGGGAGGGATGAACAATGAGCAGTTCTTC.

This clone was detected a few times. The V gene is TRBV24-1, the J gene TRBJ1-5; TRBD1 agrees at 11 bases. CDR3 size: 17 residues. The trim removed 5 bases at V and 0 bases at J, leaving 5 bases unmatched. Germline CDR1 KGHDR, CDR2 SFDVKD. DNA for the CDR3: TGTGCCACCAGTGGCGGACAGGGGGCAAATAGCAATCAGCCCCAGCATTTT. It translates to CATSGGQGANSNQPQHF.

This clone came up a few times. V and J are TRBV28 and TRBJ2-7; 9 nucleotides align to TRBD1. This CDR3 region has 17 residues. Germline V CDR1 and CDR2: MDHEN, SYDVKM. The V and J ends lost 3 bases and 6 bases, in that order; junction bases with no gene match: 15. The CDR3 here is CASSFSVYRDRVSEQYF. The CDR3 region has the DNA TGTGCCAGCAGTTTTTCGGTTTATCGGGACAGGGTTTCCGAGCAGTACTTC.